Below are 14 T cell receptor beta chains sequenced from a single sample in a study of regulatory T cells in long-lasting Graves disease. Investigators prepared the TCR beta libraries by applying iRepertoire HTBI primers and Arm-PCR of CDR3 regions. TCRdb passed the multiplex PCR reads through MiXCR, listing each CDR3 protein once. The sample records 450,000 to 600,000 distinct CDR3 sequences, around 15% being singletons. Time point in this sample: newly diagnosed GD, antithyroid drugs for less than 3 months. RNA extracted from PBMCs served as the sequencing template. This sample was also put to use in a study of T cells in Graves' hyperthyroidism and ophthalmopathy.

Sequenced material: peripheral blood mononuclear cells (PBMCs), taken at new diagnosis, from a patient treated with antithyroid drugs. The receptors originated from a man between 35 and 55 years old with Graves disease.

This clonotype was detected ten times or more. This chain links TRBV12-3 or TRBV12-4 with TRBJ2-7; D gene ambiguous. This CDR3 comprises 15 residues. V shed 2 bases and J shed 0 bases, with 11 bases lying between them. The CDR3 sequence is CASSLSWVPSYEQYF. The CDR3 DNA reads TGTGCCAGCAGTTTAAGTTGGGTACCCTCCTACGAGCAGTACTTC.

The table lists this clonotype with a count of one. J is TRBJ1-3 and V is TRBV12-5; D ambiguous. Germline values: CDR1 LGHNT, CDR2 FRNRAP. V lost 7 bases and J lost 2, with 0 bases in between. The CDR3 has 10 residues. The CDR3 bases are TGTGCTAGTGCTGGAAACACCATATATTTT. It is translated as CASAGNTIYF.

Ten or more counts support this clonotype. The V gene is TRBV7-3, the J gene TRBJ1-2, with a tentative D call TRBD1 (5 bases). The germline gives CDR1 SGHTA, CDR2 FQGTGA. The V gene lost 0 bases and the J gene lost 9 bases, with 20 bases spanning the gap. The CDR3 length is 16 residues. The CDR3 sequence: CASSLTEGTPWFSYTF. The CDR3 region has the DNA TGTGCCAGCAGCTTAACGGAGGGGACTCCCTGGTTCAGCTACACCTTC. Drawing the rest from reference TRBV7-3 and TRBJ1-2, the complete variable domain is GAGVSQTPSNKVTEKGKYVELRCDPISGHTALYWYRQSLGQGPEFLIYFQGTGAADDSGLPNDRFFAVRPEGSVSTLKIQRTERGDSAVYLCASSLTEGTPWFSYTFGSGTRLTVV.

CDR3 loop: CASSSSKDTSNEKLFF. The CDR3 DNA is TGTGCCAGCAGTTCCTCGAAGGACACCTCAAATGAAAAACTGTTTTTT. V gene TRBV6-5 combines with J gene TRBJ1-4; possibly TRBD1 for D (5 bases). Per the germline V gene, CDR1 is MNHEY and CDR2 is SVGAGI. The V end lost 4 bases, the J end lost 5 bases, and 17 bases lay between the germline ends. CDR3 length equals 16 residues.

This clonotype appeared a few times. The chain links TRBV30 to TRBJ1-2; D gene ambiguous. V was clipped by 3 bases and J by 7 bases, with 9 bases between them. Germline CDR1 GTSNPN, CDR2 SVGIG (reference sequence). The CDR3 is made up of 11 amino acids. The CDR3 DNA is TGTGCCTGGAGGTTGTCTGGTGGCTACACCTTC. This gives the protein CAWRLSGGYTF.

The chain carries TRBV20-1 and TRBJ2-1; TRBD1 is a possible D gene (9 bases). V lost 6 bases and J 4 bases, leaving 28 bases between the germline ends. The CDR3 has 18 amino acids. Germline-derived CDR1 and CDR2 are DFQATT and SNEGSKA (reference sequence). As DNA, the CDR3 is TGCAGTGCGCCGGGACAGGGTCAAGCGGGAGACCTTTACAATGAGCAGTTCTTC. It specifies CSAPGQGQAGDLYNEQFF.

This clonotype was observed a few times. The chain has TRBV12-3 or TRBV12-4 and TRBJ2-2; D remains unclear. V was clipped by 1 base and J by 4 bases, with 10 bases between them. CDR3 length equals 15 residues. The DNA of the CDR3 is TGTGCCAGCAGTTTAGTTGGAGTGGTCACCGGGGAGCTGTTTTTT. Its translation is CASSLVGVVTGELFF.

This clonotype was seen more than once but under ten times. The chain recombines TRBV28 with TRBJ2-1, with 7 bases fitting TRBD1. Trimming cost V 5 bases and J 13 bases; bases outside gene matches: 8. The germline CDR1 and CDR2 sequences are MDHEN and SYDVKM. The CDR3 has 12 amino acids. CDR3 DNA: TGTGCCAGCAGTGATTACAGGGGCCTACAGTTCTTC. This translates into CASSDYRGLQFF.

In this sample, this clonotype turned up many times. This chain uses TRBV28 with TRBJ1-1; 7 nucleotides align to TRBD1. The V and J ends lost 8 bases and 7 bases, in that order; junction bases with no gene match: 19. The CDR3 runs to 16 residues. Germline V gives CDR1 MDHEN, CDR2 SYDVKM. The chain's CDR3 is CASPPGTVSLLREAFF. The CDR3 nucleotides are TGTGCCAGCCCCCCCGGGACAGTGAGTCTGCTCCGTGAAGCTTTCTTT.

The rearrangement uses TRBV2 and TRBJ1-3; D remains unclear. CDR3 length: 14 amino acids. V was shortened by 8 bases and J by 0 bases, with 11 bases between the two germline ends. Germline CDR1 reads SNHLY; CDR2 reads FYNNEI. Here the CDR3 DNA reads TGTGCCAGCTGCCGTGGGGTCTCTGGAAACACCATATATTTT. Translating it yields CASCRGVSGNTIYF.

In this sample, this clonotype turned up once. This rearrangement joins TRBV28 to TRBJ2-2; 7 positions agree with TRBD1. The CDR3 consists of 14 residues. The V segment lost 4 bases and the J segment 1 base; nucleotides outside the gene matches: 0. Germline lookup yields CDR1 MDHEN and CDR2 SYDVKM. Here the CDR3 reads CASSWTGNTGELFF. In DNA form, the CDR3 reads TGTGCCAGCAGTTGGACAGGGAACACCGGGGAGCTGTTTTTT. The whole variable domain, remainder taken from reference TRBV28 and TRBJ2-2, is DVKVTQSSRYLVKRTGEKVFLECVQDMDHENMFWYRQDPGLGLRLIYFSYDVKMKEKGDIPEGYSVSREKKERFSLILESASTNQTSMYLCASSWTGNTGELFFGEGSRLTVL.

This clonotype was recorded at least ten times. This rearrangement joins TRBV28 to TRBJ1-2; maybe TRBD1 (5 bases). The CDR3 loop spans 13 amino acids. Germline V gene data show CDR1 as MDHEN and CDR2 as SYDVKM. Trimming took off 7 bases at V and 5 bases at J, with 14 bases between the two ends. CDR3 bases: TGTGCCAGCACTCCCGGGACTCTATATGGCTACACCTTC. Translated, it gives CASTPGTLYGYTF.

V and J are TRBV24-1 and TRBJ2-5; 7 positions agree with TRBD2. Unmatched junction bases numbered 5, after V lost 0 bases and J lost 5 bases. The CDR3 totals 15 residues. Germline V gene sequence: CDR1 KGHDR, CDR2 SFDVKD. Written as DNA, the CDR3 is TGTGCCACCAGTGATTTGTGGGAGGGGAAGGAGACCCAGTACTTC. Translating it yields CATSDLWEGKETQYF.

V usage is TRBV6-2 or TRBV6-3 and J usage is TRBJ2-2; D is perhaps TRBD1 (5 bases). This CDR3 has 15 amino acids. V lost 4 bases to trimming and J lost 2 bases, with 11 bases between them. Per the germline V gene, CDR1 is MNHEY and CDR2 is SVGEGT. As DNA, the CDR3 is TGTGCCAGCAGTTGGTGGACAACTAACACCGGGGAGCTGTTTTTT. Encoded protein: CASSWWTTNTGELFF.